This T cell receptor beta chain was captured by sequencing in a study of blood T cell repertoires in COVID-19. In the study overall: Material from acute and convalescent COVID-19 was sourced from the United States, Italy and Spain. Sources were T cells, B-cell-depleted T cells, or PBMCs; the material itself was cDNA or gDNA.

Clones were read by immunoSEQ multiplex PCR, and TCRdb kept only the in-frame ones, dropping some. The sample holds 100,000 or so clones, around 90% seen once. CDR3 length: 15 residues. From germline, CDR1 is PRHDT and CDR2 FYEKMQ (reference sequence). The germline V and J ends were trimmed by 3 bases and 5 bases, with 16 bases remaining between them. Source material: peripheral blood. This TCR derives from a woman between 45 and 60 years old with COVID-19, enrolled during active disease. The rearrangement uses TRBV13 and TRBJ1-1; maybe TRBD1 (5 bases). CDR3 protein: CASSFGRGRGTEAFF. The DNA for the CDR3 is TGTGCCAGCAGCTTTGGGAGGGGACGGGGAACTGAAGCTTTCTTT.